This TCR beta chain was recorded in a study of blood T cell repertoires in COVID-19 (dated by TCRdb to 2020 to 2021). At the level of the whole study: The collaborator samples originated in the United States, Italy and Spain and spanned the acute and convalescent phases of COVID-19. The repertoires were released in a freely available public database intended as a resource for research on the immune response to SARS-CoV-2. Samples came from the ongoing ImmuneRACE study (first 160 participants) plus 1,254 subjects from 6 global collaborators. Where HLA class I and class II types were available, the types were taken from metadata supplied by the sample provider, not from assay-based typing. Nearly every sample came with metadata listing a de-identified subject ID, COVID-19 status, age in years and sex. The dataset comprised deeply sampled blood TCRbeta repertoires from subjects exposed to, actively infected with, or recovered from COVID-19. The material from the prospective study consisted of cDNA or gDNA derived from T cells, B-cell-depleted T cells, or PBMCs.

The collaborating institutions used their own protocols to collect whole blood in K2EDTA tubes. Collaborator samples were shipped for TCRbeta analysis as frozen whole blood, isolated PBMCs, or DNA extracted from either sample type. TCRbeta CDR3 regions were amplified from genomic DNA by means of the immunoSEQ Assay, a bias-controlled multiplex PCR. The paper's data handling went like this. The number of nucleated cells in each sample was estimated by amplification of reference gene primers within the assay. To quantify the absolute abundance of each unique TCRbeta CDR3 rearrangement, sequence reads were collapsed and filtered. For each sample, productive Simpson clonality was calculated as the square root of Simpson's diversity index over productive rearrangements. Not all clones reach the TCRdb copy of this immuneACCESS table, which keeps in-frame sequences only. Checked studies attribute under half of the gap to unresolved V genes and leave the rest unexplained. For V, J and clone size, that table is used; D and trimming come from the DNA. This sample holds about 210,000 clones; 65% to 85% were observed only once. The top ten clonotypes cover roughly 13% of the sample.

General conclusions and limits of the study: Clinical and demographic metadata were provided uncurated, with the amount varying by source and participant.

The germline V gene specifies SGHRS as CDR1 and YFSETQ as CDR2. The junction shows trimming of 0 bases on V and 6 bases on J, plus 9 bases between the germline ends. From the cysteine up to the phenylalanine, the CDR3 has a length of 13 residues. Here the CDR3 DNA is all that survives: 39 bases in frame from base 1. With regard to this clone: The specificity of this receptor is unknown. No base qualities exist here, and no much larger clone lies one base off it.

The receptor was derived from a human donor in a cohort sampled during active COVID-19. Sequencing input: peripheral blood. Here the chain combines TRBV5-1 and TRBJ1-2, and TRBD1 may be the D gene, going by 6 matching bases. The DNA is TGCGCCAGCAGCTTGGACAGGGCTGATGGCTACACCTTC. This yields the protein CASSLDRADGYTF.